This TCR beta chain is from a study of monozygotic twins with inflammatory bowel disease. CDR3 length equals 16 residues. CDR1 is SGHVS and CDR2 is FNYEAQ in the germline V gene. No DNA is given; TCRdb re-called the 5' RACE reads and lists each CDR3 protein once. This table holds over 200,000 distinct CDR3 sequences. This TCR was recovered from a human donor with ulcerative colitis or Crohn's disease, or a healthy co-twin of an affected twin (not recorded which). V gene TRBV7-6 combines with J gene TRBJ2-1; TCRdb names TRBD2, which stays unverified in the absence of DNA. Sample: blood. The CDR3 is CASSSLSGNPYNEQFF.